A single sample is the source of the 30 T cell receptor beta chains below, sequenced in a study of metastatic and nonmetastatic thyroid tumors. Via MiXCR, TCRdb re-called the PCR reads. This sample has 30,000 to 40,000 clones; approximately 20% occur once, and the top ten carry approximately 20%. Thyroid surgery had not been preceded by any treatment in any patient. Sequenced: blood. Receptors originate from a female donor with papillary thyroid cancer or a benign thyroid nodule (not recorded which). Some clones in this sample may be carry-over from other donors' samples.

Turning to this clone: The same CDR3 also results from other DNA sequences found in this sample. The chain is built from TRBV18 and TRBJ2-7, with D perhaps being TRBD1 or TRBD2 (7 bases each). The V and J ends lost 4 bases and 6 bases respectively, with 22 bases between them. The CDR3 runs to 16 residues. Germline values: CDR1 KGHSH, CDR2 LQKENI. Here the CDR3 DNA reads TGTGCCAGCTCACTATCGCCAGGGGGGGAGTTCTCCGAGCAGTACTTC. Translating it yields CASSLSPGGEFSEQYF.

This clone was observed a handful of times. The CDR3 region has the DNA TGTGCCAGCAGTGAAGCACGGAACCGAGAGACCCAGTACTTC. It encodes CASSEARNRETQYF. V usage is TRBV6-1 and J usage is TRBJ2-5; D remains unclear. V was pared by 0 bases and J by 4 bases, with 9 bases between. This CDR3 spans 14 amino acids. CDR1 and CDR2 from the germline V gene are MNHNS and SASEGT.

This clone was found many times. V is TRBV18 and J is TRBJ1-1; D unclear. V shed 1 base and J shed 1 base, with 7 bases lying between them. Germline assignment: CDR1 KGHSH and CDR2 LQKENI. The CDR3 is 14 amino acids. The CDR3 DNA is TGTGCCAGCTCACCACTCGGAGGGAACACTGAAGCTTTCTTT. Residues: CASSPLGGNTEAFF.

This clone was counted at least ten times. The chain has TRBV27 and TRBJ1-2, with D perhaps TRBD1 (5 bases). Germline V CDR1 and CDR2: MNHEY, SMNVEV (reference sequence). Trimming pared 0 bases from V and 9 bases from J, leaving 20 bases between. The CDR3 is 16 amino acids. The CDR3 here is CASSLSFGTLIRSYTF. The CDR3 DNA is TGTGCCAGCAGTTTATCATTCGGGACCCTGATTCGCAGCTACACCTTC.

This chain joins TRBV20-1 and TRBJ1-1; the D is unclear. CDR1 and CDR2 (germline): DFQATT, SNEGSKA (reference sequence). This CDR3 region has 16 residues. The V and J ends lost 5 bases and 4 bases respectively, with 23 bases between them. The CDR3 nucleotides read TGCAGTGCTTGGGGAGAGGTGACAAATCTTCTCACTGAAGCTTTCTTT. This encodes CSAWGEVTNLLTEAFF.

The rearrangement uses TRBV12-3 or TRBV12-4 and TRBJ2-2; the match to TRBD2 covers 14 bases. This CDR3 contains 16 residues. V lost 5 bases and J lost 3; bases outside the gene matches: 2. In nucleotides, the CDR3 is TGTGCCAGCAGTCGACTAGCGGGGGGGCACACCGGGGAGCTGTTTTTT. Translating gives CASSRLAGGHTGELFF.

This clone occurred many times. The genes are TRBV28 and TRBJ2-5; possibly TRBD1 for D (5 bases). The CDR3 length is 15 residues. Germline V gene data show CDR1 as MDHEN and CDR2 as SYDVKM. V gave up 2 bases and J gave up 6 bases, with 16 bases separating them. The CDR3 region has the DNA TGTGCCAGCAGTTTAGCCAGGGCCTTGGGGAAGACCCAGTACTTC. It translates to CASSLARALGKTQYF.

Details on this clone: At one end, the junction sequence differs from germline, possibly due to a read error. The chain employs TRBV15 and TRBJ2-5; no clear D. CDR1 LNHNV and CDR2 YYDKDF come from the germline V gene (reference sequence). The CDR3 consists of 13 residues. CDR3 residues: CVTSRDSGETQYF. For the CDR3, the DNA is TGTGTCACCAGCAGAGATTCGGGTGAGACCCAGTACTTC.

This clone was seen only a few times. V gene TRBV6-1 combines with J gene TRBJ2-7; D perhaps matches TRBD1 (6 bases). The CDR3 length is 15 residues. V was shortened by 5 bases and J by 4 bases, with 18 bases between the two germline ends. Germline V gene sequence: CDR1 MNHNS, CDR2 SASEGT. This CDR3 reads CASSIQGQFAYEQYF. CDR3 in DNA: TGTGCCAGCAGTATACAAGGACAGTTTGCGTACGAGCAGTACTTC.

As to this clone: This may be a read error: a much more frequent sequence differs by one nucleotide. This chain uses TRBV2 with TRBJ2-1; a possible D gene is TRBD2 (5 bases). The CDR3 loop spans 11 amino acids. The germline V gene encodes CDR1 SNHLY and CDR2 FYNNEI. The CDR3 nucleotides read TGTGCCAGCAGGGGAGAGCTTGAGCAGTCCTTC. Protein: CASRGELEQSF. The variable domain in full, with the rest retrieved from reference TRBV2 and TRBJ2-1, is EPEVTQTPSHQVTQMGQEVILRCVPISNHLYFYWYRQILGQKVEFLVSFYNNEISEKSEIFDDQFSVERPDGSNFTLKIRSTKLEDSAMYFCASRGELEQSFGPGTRLTVL.

About this clone: A read error may produce the germline difference seen at one junction end. The V and J genes are TRBV28 and TRBJ1-6; D ambiguous. The germline V gene has CDR1 MDHEN and CDR2 SYDVKM. CDR3 length equals 12 residues. The CDR3 nucleotides read TGTGCCATCAGTTTAATTGGCTCACCCTTCCACTTT. Encoded protein: CAISLIGSPFHF.

This clone appeared many times. This chain links TRBV5-1 with TRBJ1-2, with a weak D call TRBD1 (6 bases). CDR3 length equals 14 residues. Germline V gene sequence: CDR1 SGHRS, CDR2 YFSETQ. V was clipped by 4 bases and J by 4 bases, with 14 bases between them. In nucleotides, the CDR3 is TGCGCCAGCAGCCCCCTGGACAGCGTCTATGGCTACACCTTC. Translating it yields CASSPLDSVYGYTF.

The chain uses TRBV6-1 and TRBJ2-7; maybe TRBD1 (5 bases). Germline V gene lookup returns CDR1 MNHNS and CDR2 SASEGT. This CDR3 is built from 13 residues. V gave up 2 bases and J gave up 4 bases, with 9 bases separating them. CDR3 residues: CASSELGEYEQYF. The CDR3 nucleotides read TGTGCCAGCAGTGAACTAGGGGAATACGAGCAGTACTTC.

Notes on this clone: A read error may account for a junction end that differs from germline. J is TRBJ2-3 and V is TRBV28, with a possible D match to TRBD1 (6 bases). This CDR3 comprises 14 residues. Germline CDR1 MDHEN, CDR2 SYDVKM. This CDR3 is CVSSRQVLRDTQYF. The CDR3 DNA sequence: TGTGTCAGCAGTCGACAGGTCCTTCGGGATACGCAGTATTTT.

This clone occurred a few times. V gene TRBV12-3 or TRBV12-4 combines with J gene TRBJ2-5, with 12 bases lining up with TRBD2. J was trimmed by 5 bases and V by 6 bases; bases with no gene match: 7. The CDR3 is made up of 15 amino acids. For the CDR3, the DNA is TGTGCCAGCAGGCCTAGCGGGAGGGCCGATGAGACCCAGTACTTC. Translated, it gives CASRPSGRADETQYF.

This clone has at least ten counts. This may be a read error: a much more frequent sequence differs by one nucleotide. Other DNA sequences in the sample encode the same CDR3. J is TRBJ2-1 and V is TRBV27; D call uncertain. Germline V gene data show CDR1 as MNHEY and CDR2 as SMNVEV (reference sequence). This CDR3 is 13 amino acids long. V was trimmed by 10 bases and J by 0 bases, leaving 10 bases between them. The CDR3 spells CATKKSSYNEQFF. For the CDR3, the DNA is TGTGCCACCAAAAAGAGCTCCTACAATGAGCAGTTCTTC.

This clone was seen more than once but under ten times. A junction boundary mismatches the germline segment, possibly from a read error. This chain joins TRBV2 and TRBJ2-7, with a weak D call TRBD2 (5 bases). Germline V gene data show CDR1 as SNHLY and CDR2 as FYNNEI. The CDR3 sequence is 16 residues long. The CDR3: CASSDRWRSRGYEQYF. The CDR3 region has the DNA TGCGCCAGCAGCGACCGCTGGAGGAGTAGAGGCTACGAGCAGTACTTC.

This chain links TRBV20-1 with TRBJ1-2; D possibly corresponds to TRBD1 (6 bases). Germline CDR1 and CDR2: DFQATT and SNEGSKA (reference sequence). The CDR3 covers 13 residues. For the CDR3, the DNA is TGCAGCTACGATGCAGGGGTCAACTATGGCTACACCTTC. Amino acids: CSYDAGVNYGYTF.

This clone is medium-sized (0.01 to 0.1%) by share. CDR3 protein: CASTRLAGTRPYEQYF. The CDR3 DNA sequence: TGTGCCAGCACGAGATTAGCCGGGACTAGACCCTACGAGCAGTACTTC. The chain couples TRBV28 to TRBJ2-7, with TRBD2 identical over 8 bases. The V segment lost 7 bases and the J segment 2 bases; nucleotides outside the gene matches: 13. This CDR3 region has 16 residues. Germline V CDR1 and CDR2: MDHEN, SYDVKM.

The table lists this clone with many counts. This rearrangement joins TRBV11-2 to TRBJ2-1; 12 bases match TRBD2. CDR1 is SGHAT, CDR2 FQNNGV, per germline. Trimming removed 4 bases from V and 6 bases from J; junction bases left unmatched: 7. CDR3 length: 16 amino acids. The CDR3 nucleotides are TGTGCCAGCAGCTCCACTTCACTAGCGGGAGGCAATGAGCAGTTCTTC. As protein: CASSSTSLAGGNEQFF.

This clone was found many times. This chain uses TRBV29-1 with TRBJ2-7, with D possibly TRBD1 on 5 matching bases. In germline, CDR1 is SQVTM, CDR2 ANQGSEA. The V end lost 4 bases, the J end lost 0 bases, and 13 bases lay between the germline ends. The CDR3 totals 14 residues. The DNA for the CDR3 is TGCAGCGTTGTAGTGGACAACCTCTCCTACGAGCAGTACTTC. This translates into CSVVVDNLSYEQYF.

The V gene is TRBV12-5, the J gene TRBJ2-7, with 8 bases lining up with TRBD1. The CDR3 runs to 17 residues. The V gene's germline CDR1 is LGHNT and CDR2 FRNRAP. V lost 0 bases to trimming and J lost 7 bases; unmatched junction nucleotides: 14. The CDR3 DNA follows: TGTGCTAGTGGTTTGGTACCCGGACAGGGAGCCATCTATGAGCAGTACTTC. It is translated as CASGLVPGQGAIYEQYF.

Many counts were recorded for this clone. The genes are TRBV5-1 and TRBJ2-3; 12 positions agree with TRBD1. Germline CDR1 is SGHRS and CDR2 is YFSETQ. The CDR3 length is 15 residues. V was clipped by 4 bases and J by 6 bases; unmatched bases: 6. The CDR3 region has the DNA TGCGCCAGCAGCGGGACAGGGGGCTTCTCTGATACGCAGTATTTT. It yields the protein CASSGTGGFSDTQYF.

The V call is TRBV20-1, the J call TRBJ1-1, with D perhaps matching TRBD1 (6 bases). Deletions cut 0 bases from V and 0 bases from J, with 20 bases between. This CDR3 has 18 residues. CDR1 and CDR2 (germline): DFQATT, SNEGSKA (reference sequence). The CDR3 nucleotides read TGCAGTGCTAGAGAAGGGGGGAGGCCCCACTTATTGAACACTGAAGCTTTCTTT. Its protein is CSAREGGRPHLLNTEAFF.

This clone was detected ten times or more. The chain employs TRBV20-1 and TRBJ2-1; unclear D gene. V dropped 0 bases and J dropped 3 bases, with 12 bases sitting between them. Germline V gene sequence: CDR1 DFQATT, CDR2 SNEGSKA (reference sequence). The CDR3 contains 15 residues. The CDR3 reads CSARDAAIYYNEQFF. In DNA, the CDR3 is TGCAGTGCTAGAGATGCGGCGATCTACTACAATGAGCAGTTCTTC.

This clone was counted many times. J is TRBJ1-6 and V is TRBV30; D unclear. The germline gives CDR1 GTSNPN, CDR2 SVGIG (reference sequence). Trimming took off 4 bases at V and 7 bases at J, with 17 bases between the two ends. The CDR3 is made up of 15 amino acids. The CDR3 loop reads CAWTSGGFRNSPLHF. The DNA of the CDR3 is TGTGCCTGGACCTCTGGAGGGTTTAGGAATTCACCCCTCCACTTT.

This clone appeared a few times. An end of the junction does not agree with germline; a read error may underlie this. The V and J genes are TRBV6-1 and TRBJ2-2; 8 bases map to TRBD1. Per germline, CDR1 MNHNS and CDR2 SASEGT. The CDR3 has 14 amino acids. Here the CDR3 reads CASIYGQGSGELFF. DNA of the CDR3: TGTGCCAGCATTTATGGACAGGGATCCGGTGAGCTGTTTTTT.

This clone was detected a few times. The chain is built from TRBV6-6 and TRBJ2-2; D not certain. CDR3 length equals 12 residues. The V and J ends lost 2 bases and 9 bases respectively, with 7 bases between them. CDR1 MNHNY and CDR2 SVGAGI come from the germline V gene (reference sequence). CDR3 coding DNA: TGTGCCAGCAGTTACACATCCTGGGAGCTGTTTTTT. Translated: CASSYTSWELFF.

This clone was observed many times. V usage is TRBV10-2 and J usage is TRBJ1-5; no clear D gene. CDR1 and CDR2 (germline): WSHSY, SAAADI. V lost 2 bases to trimming and J lost 0 bases, with 5 bases between them. This CDR3 is built from 14 residues. CDR3 sequence (DNA): TGCGCCAGCAGTGAGAGCGATAGCAATCAGCCCCAGCATTTT. As protein: CASSESDSNQPQHF.

V usage is TRBV10-3 and J usage is TRBJ1-1; D is ambiguous. Germline V lookup: CDR1 ENHRY, CDR2 SYGVKD. V was pared by 0 bases and J by 13 bases, with 18 bases between. This CDR3 comprises 14 residues. DNA for the CDR3: TGTGCCATCAGTGAGTCTACAGCCATCCCCGGAGGTTTCTTT. This codes for CAISESTAIPGGFF.